What follows is one T cell receptor beta chain and its context. This sample is part of a study of Tregs in tolerant kidney transplant recipients. Here immunoSEQ multiplex PCR was the method, and the copy in TCRdb shows in-frame clones only, minus some. Altogether about 61,000 clones are present, approximately 85% being singletons, with the ten largest covering 2.1%. CD4+CD25+CD127- Tregs, CD4+CD25- non-Tregs, CD4 and CD8 cells were sorted. Before regulatory T cell sorting, thawed PBMCs rested overnight at 37°C in roughly 190 IU/ml IL-2. The germline gives CDR1 LNHDA, CDR2 SQIVND (reference sequence). Trimming shortened V by 3 bases and J by 10 bases, and 12 bases separated the two germline ends. The CDR3 extends over 12 amino acids.

The rearrangement links TRBV19 to TRBJ1-1; D ambiguous. The TCR was taken from a human donor who received a combined kidney and bone marrow transplant. Here the sequenced sample was Tregs from blood, taken before the transplant. The CDR3 loop reads CASSMGISRAFF. CDR3 nucleotides: TGTGCCAGTAGTATGGGCATCTCGAGAGCTTTCTTT.